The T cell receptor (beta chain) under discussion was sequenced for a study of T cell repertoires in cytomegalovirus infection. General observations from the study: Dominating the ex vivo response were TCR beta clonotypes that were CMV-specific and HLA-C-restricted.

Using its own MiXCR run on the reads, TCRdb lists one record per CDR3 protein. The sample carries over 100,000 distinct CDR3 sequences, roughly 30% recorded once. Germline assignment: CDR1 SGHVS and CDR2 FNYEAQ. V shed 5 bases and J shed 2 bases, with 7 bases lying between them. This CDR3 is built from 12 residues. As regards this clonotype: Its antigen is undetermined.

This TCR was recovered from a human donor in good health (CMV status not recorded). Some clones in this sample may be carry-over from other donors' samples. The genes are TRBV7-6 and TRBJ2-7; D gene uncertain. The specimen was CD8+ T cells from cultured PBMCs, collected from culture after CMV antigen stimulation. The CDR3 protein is CASSPTAYEQYF. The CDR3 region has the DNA TGTGCCAGCAGCCCTACAGCCTACGAGCAGTACTTC.